This T cell receptor (beta chain) was sequenced in a study of T-cell reconstitution after alpha-beta-depleted transplantation in children. Germline CDR1 SGHDT, CDR2 YYEEEE. CDR3 length: 20 amino acids. After removal of 3 bases from V and 2 bases from J, the junction contained 14 bases not matched to a gene. Whole-study results and caveats: In some patients, recipient T cells and intrathymic progenitors surviving conditioning explained high day-60 diversity. Where alpha-beta T cells came from about two months after transplant was reportedly several hundred expanded graft clones. One year after transplant, T-cell counts and diversity came mostly from newly produced T cells.

TCRbeta library preparation incorporated unique molecular identifiers. From the PCR reads, TCRdb called clonotypes with MiXCR, one entry per CDR3 protein. The repertoire holds a few hundred thousand distinct CDR3 sequences, with roughly 30% as singletons. The sample holds a few counts of this clonotype. Its antigen remains unknown. The material sequenced was PBMCs, taken before TCRalphabeta/CD19-depleted stem cell transplant. The receptor's source is a boy in the first two years of life with Wiskott-Aldrich syndrome, due to receive a stem cell transplant. The chain carries TRBV5-6 and TRBJ2-2; TRBD2 agrees at 12 bases. The CDR3 region is CASSSSEASGREVNTGELFF. In DNA form, the CDR3 reads TGTGCCAGCAGCTCCTCTGAGGCTAGCGGGAGGGAAGTTAACACCGGGGAGCTGTTTTTT.